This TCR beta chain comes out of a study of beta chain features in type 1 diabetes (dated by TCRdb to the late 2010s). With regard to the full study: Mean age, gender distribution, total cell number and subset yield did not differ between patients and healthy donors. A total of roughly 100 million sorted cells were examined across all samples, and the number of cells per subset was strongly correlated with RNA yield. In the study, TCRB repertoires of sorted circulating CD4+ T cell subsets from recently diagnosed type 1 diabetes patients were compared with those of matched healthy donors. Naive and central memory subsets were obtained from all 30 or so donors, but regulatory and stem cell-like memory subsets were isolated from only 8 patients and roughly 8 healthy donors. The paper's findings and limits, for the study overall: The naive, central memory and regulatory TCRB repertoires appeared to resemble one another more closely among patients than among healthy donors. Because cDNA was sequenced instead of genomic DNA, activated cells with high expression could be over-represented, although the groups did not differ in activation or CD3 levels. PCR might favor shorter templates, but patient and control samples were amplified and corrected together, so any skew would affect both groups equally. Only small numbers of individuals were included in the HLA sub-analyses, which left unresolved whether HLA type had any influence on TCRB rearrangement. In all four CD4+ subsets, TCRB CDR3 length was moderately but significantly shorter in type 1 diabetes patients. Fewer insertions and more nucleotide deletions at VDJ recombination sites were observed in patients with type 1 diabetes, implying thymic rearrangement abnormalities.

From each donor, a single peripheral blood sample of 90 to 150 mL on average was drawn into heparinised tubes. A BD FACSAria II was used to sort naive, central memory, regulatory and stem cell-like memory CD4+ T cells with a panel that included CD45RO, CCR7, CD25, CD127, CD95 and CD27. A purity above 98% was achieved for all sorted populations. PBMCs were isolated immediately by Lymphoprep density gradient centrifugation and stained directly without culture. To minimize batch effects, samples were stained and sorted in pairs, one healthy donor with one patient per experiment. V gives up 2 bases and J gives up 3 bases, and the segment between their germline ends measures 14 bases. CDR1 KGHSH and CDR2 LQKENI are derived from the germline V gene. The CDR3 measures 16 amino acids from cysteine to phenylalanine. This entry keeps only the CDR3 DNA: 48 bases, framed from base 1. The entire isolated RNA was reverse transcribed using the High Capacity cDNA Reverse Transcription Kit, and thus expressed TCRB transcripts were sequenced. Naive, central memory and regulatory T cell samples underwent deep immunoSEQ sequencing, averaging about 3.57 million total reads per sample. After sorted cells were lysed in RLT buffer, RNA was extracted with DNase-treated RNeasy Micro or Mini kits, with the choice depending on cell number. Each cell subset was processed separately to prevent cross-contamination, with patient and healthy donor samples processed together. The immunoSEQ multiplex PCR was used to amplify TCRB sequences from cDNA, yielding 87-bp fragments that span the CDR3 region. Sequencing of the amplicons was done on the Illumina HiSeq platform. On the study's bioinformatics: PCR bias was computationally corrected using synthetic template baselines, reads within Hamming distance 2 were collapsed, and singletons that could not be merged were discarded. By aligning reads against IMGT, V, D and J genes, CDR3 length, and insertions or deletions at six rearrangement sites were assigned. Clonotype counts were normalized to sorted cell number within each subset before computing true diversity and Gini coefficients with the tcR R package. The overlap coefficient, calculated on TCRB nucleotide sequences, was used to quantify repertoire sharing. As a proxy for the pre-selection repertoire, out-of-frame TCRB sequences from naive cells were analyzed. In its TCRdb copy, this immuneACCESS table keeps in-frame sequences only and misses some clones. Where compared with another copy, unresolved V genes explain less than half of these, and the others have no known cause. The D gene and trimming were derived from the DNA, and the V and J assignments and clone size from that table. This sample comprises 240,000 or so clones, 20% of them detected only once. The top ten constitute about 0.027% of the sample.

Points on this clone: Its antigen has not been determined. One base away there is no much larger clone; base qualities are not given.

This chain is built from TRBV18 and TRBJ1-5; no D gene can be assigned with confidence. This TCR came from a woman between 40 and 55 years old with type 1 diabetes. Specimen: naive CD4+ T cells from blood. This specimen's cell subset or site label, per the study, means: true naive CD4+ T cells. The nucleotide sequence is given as TGTGCCAGCTCACCAACCGGTGGACTGAACAATCAGCCCCAGCATTTT. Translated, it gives CASSPTGGLNNQPQHF. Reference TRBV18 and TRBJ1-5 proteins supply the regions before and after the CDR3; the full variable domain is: NAGVMQNPRHLVRRRGQEARLRCSPMKGHSHVYWYRQLPEEGLKFMVYLQKENIIDESGMPKERFSAEFPKEGPSILRIQQVVRGDSAAYFCASSPTGGLNNQPQHFGDGTRLSIL.